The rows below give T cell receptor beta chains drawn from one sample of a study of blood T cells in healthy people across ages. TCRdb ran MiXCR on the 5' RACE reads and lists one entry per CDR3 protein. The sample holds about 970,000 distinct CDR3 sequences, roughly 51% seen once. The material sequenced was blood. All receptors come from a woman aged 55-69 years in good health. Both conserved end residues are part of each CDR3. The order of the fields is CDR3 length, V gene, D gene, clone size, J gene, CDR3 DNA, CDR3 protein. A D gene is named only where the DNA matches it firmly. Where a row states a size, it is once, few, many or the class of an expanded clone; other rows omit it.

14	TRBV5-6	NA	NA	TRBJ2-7	TGTGCCAGCAGCCAAGGGGGTTTAGTCTACGAGCAGTACTTC	CASSQGGLVYEQYF
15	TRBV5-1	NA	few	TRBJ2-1	TGCGCCAGCAGCTTGCAGGGTGGTAGTTTGGATGAGCAGTTCTTC	CASSLQGGSLDEQFF
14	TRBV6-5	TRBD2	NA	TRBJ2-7	TGTGCCAGCACCGCTAGCGGGAGCACCTACGAGCAGTACTTC	CASTASGSTYEQYF
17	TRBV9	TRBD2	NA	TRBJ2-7	TGTGCCAGCAGCGAGGGTGAGACTAGCGGGACAGCCTACGAGCAGTACTTC	CASSEGETSGTAYEQYF
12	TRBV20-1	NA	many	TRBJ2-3	TGCAGTACTGAGGCGCCATTAGATACGCAGTATTTT	CSTEAPLDTQYF
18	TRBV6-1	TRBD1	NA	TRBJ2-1	TGTGCCAGCAGTAGCCCCGGGACAGGAACTCAAACCTACAATGAGCAGTTCTTC	CASSSPGTGTQTYNEQFF
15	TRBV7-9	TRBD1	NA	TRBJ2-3	TGTACCAGCAGCAAAGTTGACAGGGTGGCGGATACGCAGTATTTT	CTSSKVDRVADTQYF
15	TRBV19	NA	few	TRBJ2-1	TGTGCCAGTAGTCCCCGAGGGGACTCCTACAATGAGCAGTTCTTC	CASSPRGDSYNEQFF
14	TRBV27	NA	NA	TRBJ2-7	TGTGCCAGCAGTTTGACAGTGCGCCTAAACGAGCAGTACTTC	CASSLTVRLNEQYF
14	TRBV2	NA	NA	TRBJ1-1	TGTGCCAGCAGGCAACCAGAGGGAAGCGCTGAAGCTTTCTTT	CASRQPEGSAEAFF
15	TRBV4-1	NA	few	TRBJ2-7	TGCGCCAGCAGCCAAGCGCAGGCAGGGGCCTACGAGCAGTACTTC	CASSQAQAGAYEQYF
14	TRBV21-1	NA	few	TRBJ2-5	TGTGCCAGCTTCCCTAGCGGGAGGTCGGGGGAGCAGTACTTC	CASFPSGRSGEQYF
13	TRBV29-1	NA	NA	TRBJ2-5	TGCAGCGTTGGTGGCCAGCCGGGGGAGACCCAGTACTTC	CSVGGQPGETQYF
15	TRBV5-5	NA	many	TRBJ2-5	TGTGCCAGCAGCTTCGTCGGGACTGCCCAAGAGACCCAGTACTTC	CASSFVGTAQETQYF
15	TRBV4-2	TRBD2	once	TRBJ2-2	TGTGCCAGCAGCCAAGATGCGGGGGGCTTCGGGGAGCTGTTTTTT	CASSQDAGGFGELFF
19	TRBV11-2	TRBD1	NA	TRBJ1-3	TGTGCCAGCAGAAGAGTACTACCTTCCGGGACAGGAATTGGAAACACCATATATTTT	CASRRVLPSGTGIGNTIYF
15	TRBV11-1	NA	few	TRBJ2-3	TGTGCCAGCAGCAACCCGGGAAGCCCCTCGGATACGCAGTATTTT	CASSNPGSPSDTQYF